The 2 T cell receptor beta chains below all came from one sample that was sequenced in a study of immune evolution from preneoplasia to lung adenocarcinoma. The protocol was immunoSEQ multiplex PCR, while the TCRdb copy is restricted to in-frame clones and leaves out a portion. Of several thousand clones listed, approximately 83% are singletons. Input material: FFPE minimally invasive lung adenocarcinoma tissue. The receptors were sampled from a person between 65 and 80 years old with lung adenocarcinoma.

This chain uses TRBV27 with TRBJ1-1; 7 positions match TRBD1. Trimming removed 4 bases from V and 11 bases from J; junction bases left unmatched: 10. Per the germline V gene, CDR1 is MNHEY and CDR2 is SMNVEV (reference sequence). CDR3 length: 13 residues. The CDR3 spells CASSSNADRLAFF. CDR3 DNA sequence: TGTGCCAGCAGTTCAAACGCGGACAGGCTGGCTTTCTTT.

The CDR3 nucleotides read TGTGCCAGCAGCACCCAACTAGCGGGGGGACCCACAGATACGCAGTATTTT. This codes for CASSTQLAGGPTDTQYF. The chain combines TRBV7-8 with TRBJ2-3, with 12 bases fitting TRBD2. Germline V CDR1 and CDR2: SGHVS, FQNEAQ. This CDR3 is built from 17 residues. The V segment lost 5 bases and the J segment 2 bases; nucleotides outside the gene matches: 8. Based on the CDR3 plus reference TRBV7-8 and TRBJ2-3, the full variable domain is GAGVSQSPRYKVAKRGQDVALRCDPISGHVSLFWYQQALGQGPEFLTYFQNEAQLDKSGLPSDRFFAERPEGSVSTLKIQRTQQEDSAVYLCASSTQLAGGPTDTQYFGPGTRLTVL.